The clone carrying this T cell receptor (beta chain) was observed a handful of times. These data come from a study of blood T cell repertoires in COVID-19. Study-wide context: Collection of acute and convalescent COVID-19 samples took place in the United States, Italy and Spain.

Per the original data handling: Amplification of reference gene primers was used by the study to estimate nucleated cell counts. Clones were read by immunoSEQ multiplex PCR, and TCRdb kept only the in-frame ones, dropping some. V and J calls and clone size are as listed in that table; D and trimming were resolved from the DNA. Among over 15,000 clones listed, around four fifths were seen once. With 3 bases removed from V and 8 bases from J, the gap between germline ends came to 9 bases. Germline V gene lookup returns CDR1 MDHEN and CDR2 SYDVKM. This CDR3 region has 12 residues. This receptor was taken from a man in his sixties with active or convalescent COVID-19. The V and J genes are TRBV28 and TRBJ2-3; D possibly corresponds to TRBD2 (5 bases). Sequenced material: peripheral blood. CDR3 nucleotides: TGTGCCAGCAGTTTGGTAGGGAGTACGCAGTATTTT. Its protein product is CASSLVGSTQYF.